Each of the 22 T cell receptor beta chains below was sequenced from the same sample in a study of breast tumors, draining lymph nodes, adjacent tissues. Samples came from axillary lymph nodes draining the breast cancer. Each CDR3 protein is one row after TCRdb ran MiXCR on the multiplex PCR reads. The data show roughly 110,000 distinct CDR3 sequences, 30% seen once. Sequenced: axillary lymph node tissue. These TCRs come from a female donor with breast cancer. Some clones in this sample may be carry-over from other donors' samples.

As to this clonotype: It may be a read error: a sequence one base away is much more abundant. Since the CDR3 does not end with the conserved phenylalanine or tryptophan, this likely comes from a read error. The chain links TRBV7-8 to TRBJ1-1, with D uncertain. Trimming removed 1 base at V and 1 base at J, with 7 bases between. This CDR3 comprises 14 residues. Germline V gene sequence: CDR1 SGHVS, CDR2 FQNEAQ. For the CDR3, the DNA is TGTGCCAGCAGCTTAGGGACGGCGAACACTGAAGCTTTCCTT. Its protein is CASSLGTANTEAFL.

The CDR3 is CSASVPRGAEETQYF. The CDR3 DNA reads TGCAGTGCTAGTGTCCCCCGGGGGGCCGAAGAGACCCAGTACTTC. The chain uses TRBV20-1 and TRBJ2-5; D possibly corresponds to TRBD2 (7 bases). The germline CDR1 and CDR2 sequences are DFQATT and SNEGSKA (reference sequence). Trimming took off 3 bases at V and 3 bases at J, with 17 bases between the two ends. The CDR3 extends over 15 amino acids.

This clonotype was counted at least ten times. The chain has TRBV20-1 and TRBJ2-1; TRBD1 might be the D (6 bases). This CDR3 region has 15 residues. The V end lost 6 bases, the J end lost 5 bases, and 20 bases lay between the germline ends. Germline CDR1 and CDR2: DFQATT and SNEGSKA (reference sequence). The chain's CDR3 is CSATSLQQGHNEQFF. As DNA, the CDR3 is TGCAGTGCCACCTCCCTTCAACAGGGACACAATGAGCAGTTCTTC.

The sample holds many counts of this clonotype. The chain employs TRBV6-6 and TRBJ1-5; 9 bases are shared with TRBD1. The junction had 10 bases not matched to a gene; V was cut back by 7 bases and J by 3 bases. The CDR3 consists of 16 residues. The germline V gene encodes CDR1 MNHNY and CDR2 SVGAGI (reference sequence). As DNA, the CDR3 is TGTGCCAGCACGCCTGGGGACAGGGACAACAATCAGCCCCAGCATTTT. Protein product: CASTPGDRDNNQPQHF.

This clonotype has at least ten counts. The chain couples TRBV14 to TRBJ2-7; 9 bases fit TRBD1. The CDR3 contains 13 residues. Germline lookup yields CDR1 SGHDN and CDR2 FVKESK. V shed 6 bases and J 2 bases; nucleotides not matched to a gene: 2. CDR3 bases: TGTGCCAGCAGACGACAGGGGGCCTACGAGCAGTACTTC. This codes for CASRRQGAYEQYF.

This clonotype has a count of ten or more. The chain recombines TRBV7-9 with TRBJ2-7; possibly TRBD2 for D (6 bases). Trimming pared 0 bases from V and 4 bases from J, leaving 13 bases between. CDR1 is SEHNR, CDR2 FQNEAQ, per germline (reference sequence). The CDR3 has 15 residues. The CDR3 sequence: CASSLADSGPYEQYF. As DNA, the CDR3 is TGTGCCAGCAGCTTAGCTGATAGCGGACCTTACGAGCAGTACTTC.

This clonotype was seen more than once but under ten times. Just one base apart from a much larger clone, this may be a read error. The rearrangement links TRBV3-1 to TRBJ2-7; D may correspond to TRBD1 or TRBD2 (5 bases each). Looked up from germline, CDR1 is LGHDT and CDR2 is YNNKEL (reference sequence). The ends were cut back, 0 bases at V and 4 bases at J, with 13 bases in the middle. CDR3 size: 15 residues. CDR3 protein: CASSQDLNRRYEQYF. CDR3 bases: TGTGCCAGCAGCCAAGATTTAAACAGGAGGTACGAGCAGTACTTC.

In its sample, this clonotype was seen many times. For the CDR3, the DNA is TGCAGTGCTATGAGCTCTGGAAACACCATATATTTT. Translated: CSAMSSGNTIYF. V is TRBV20-1 and J is TRBJ1-3; D is ambiguous. With 4 bases removed from V and 0 bases from J, the gap between germline ends came to 4 bases. The CDR3 length is 12 residues. Germline V gives CDR1 DFQATT, CDR2 SNEGSKA (reference sequence).

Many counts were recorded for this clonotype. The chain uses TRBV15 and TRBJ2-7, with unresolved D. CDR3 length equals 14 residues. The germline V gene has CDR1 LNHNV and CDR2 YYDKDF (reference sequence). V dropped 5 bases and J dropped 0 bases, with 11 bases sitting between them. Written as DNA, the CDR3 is TGTGCCACCAGCCCTGACGGTGGCTCCTACGAGCAGTACTTC. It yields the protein CATSPDGGSYEQYF.

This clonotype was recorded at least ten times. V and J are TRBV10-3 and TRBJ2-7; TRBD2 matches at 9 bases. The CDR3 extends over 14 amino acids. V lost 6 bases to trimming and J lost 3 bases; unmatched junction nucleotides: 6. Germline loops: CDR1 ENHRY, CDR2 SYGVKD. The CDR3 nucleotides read TGTGCCATCAGACCCGGGACTAGCAACTACGAGCAGTACTTC. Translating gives CAIRPGTSNYEQYF.

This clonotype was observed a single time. DNA for the CDR3: TGTGCCAGCGTTGCGGGGGCAGTAGACACTGAAGCTTTCTTT. Residues: CASVAGAVDTEAFF. V is TRBV2 and J is TRBJ1-1; perhaps TRBD1 as D (6 bases). This CDR3 contains 14 residues. V was clipped by 8 bases and J by 3 bases, with 16 bases between them. CDR1 is SNHLY and CDR2 is FYNNEI in the germline V gene.

CDR3 sequence: CASSLEGGGGETQYF. In DNA, the CDR3 is TGTGCCAGCAGCTTGGAGGGCGGGGGGGGGGAGACCCAGTACTTC. The chain joins TRBV5-5 to TRBJ2-5; 9 nucleotides agree with TRBD2. The CDR3 sequence is 15 residues long. V gave up 0 bases and J gave up 5 bases; unmatched junction bases: 5. Germline CDR1 is SGHKS and CDR2 is YYEKEE (reference sequence).

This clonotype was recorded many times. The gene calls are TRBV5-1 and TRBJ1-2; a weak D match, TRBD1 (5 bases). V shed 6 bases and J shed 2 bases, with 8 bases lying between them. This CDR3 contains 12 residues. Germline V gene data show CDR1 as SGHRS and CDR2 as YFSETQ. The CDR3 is CASTGTNYGYTF. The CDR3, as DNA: TGCGCCAGCACAGGGACCAACTATGGCTACACCTTC.

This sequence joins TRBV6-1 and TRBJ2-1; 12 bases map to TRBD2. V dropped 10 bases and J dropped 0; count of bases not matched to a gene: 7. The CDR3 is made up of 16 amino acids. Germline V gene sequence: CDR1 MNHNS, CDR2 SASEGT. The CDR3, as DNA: TGTGCCACTCCGCCTAGCGGGAGGGCCTCCTACAATGAGCAGTTCTTC. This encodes CATPPSGRASYNEQFF.

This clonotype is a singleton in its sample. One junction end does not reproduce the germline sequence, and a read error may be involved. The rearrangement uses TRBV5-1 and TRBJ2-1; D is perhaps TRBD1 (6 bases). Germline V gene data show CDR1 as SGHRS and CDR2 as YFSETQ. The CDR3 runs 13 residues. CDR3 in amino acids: CASSLVQGDDQFF. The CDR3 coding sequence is TGCGCCAGCAGCTTGGTACAGGGCGATGACCAGTTCTTC. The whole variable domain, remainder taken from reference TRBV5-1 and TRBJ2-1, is KAGVTQTPRYLIKTRGQQVTLSCSPISGHRSVSWYQQTPGQGLQFLFEYFSETQRNKGNFPGRFSGRQFSNSRSEMNVSTLELGDSALYLCASSLVQGDDQFFGPGTRLTVL.

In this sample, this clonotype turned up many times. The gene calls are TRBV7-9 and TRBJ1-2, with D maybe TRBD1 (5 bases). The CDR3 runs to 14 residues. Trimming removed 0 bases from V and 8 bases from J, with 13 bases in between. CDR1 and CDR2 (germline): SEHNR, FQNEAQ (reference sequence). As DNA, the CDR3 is TGTGCCAGCAGCTTAGCGCCGAGTGGGGGAGGCTACACCTTC. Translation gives CASSLAPSGGGYTF.

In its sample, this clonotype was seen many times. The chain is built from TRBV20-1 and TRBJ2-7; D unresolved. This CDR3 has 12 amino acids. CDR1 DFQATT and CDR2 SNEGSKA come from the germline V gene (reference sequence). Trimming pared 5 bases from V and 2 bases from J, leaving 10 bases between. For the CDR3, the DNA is TGCAGTGCTTCCGTCCGGCCCTACGAGCAGTACTTC. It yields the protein CSASVRPYEQYF.

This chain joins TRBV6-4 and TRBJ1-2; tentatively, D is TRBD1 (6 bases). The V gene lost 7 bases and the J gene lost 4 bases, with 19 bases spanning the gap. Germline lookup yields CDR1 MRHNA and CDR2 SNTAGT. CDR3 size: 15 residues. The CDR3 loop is CASTLNRDGFYGYTF. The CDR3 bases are TGTGCCAGCACTCTCAACAGGGATGGCTTCTATGGCTACACCTTC.

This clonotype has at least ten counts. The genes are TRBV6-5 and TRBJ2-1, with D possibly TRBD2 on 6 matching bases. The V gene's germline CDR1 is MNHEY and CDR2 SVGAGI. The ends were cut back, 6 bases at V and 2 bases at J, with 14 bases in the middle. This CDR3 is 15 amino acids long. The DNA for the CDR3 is TGTGCCAGCAGCCCCGGGGCTAGCGCCTACAATGAGCAGTTCTTC. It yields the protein CASSPGASAYNEQFF.

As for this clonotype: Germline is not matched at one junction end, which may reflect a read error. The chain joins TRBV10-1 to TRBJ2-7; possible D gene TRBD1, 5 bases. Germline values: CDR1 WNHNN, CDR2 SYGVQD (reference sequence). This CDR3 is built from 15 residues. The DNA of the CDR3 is TGCGCCAGCGGTGAGCTTGAAGGGGACTCCTACGAGCAGTACTTC. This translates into CASGELEGDSYEQYF.

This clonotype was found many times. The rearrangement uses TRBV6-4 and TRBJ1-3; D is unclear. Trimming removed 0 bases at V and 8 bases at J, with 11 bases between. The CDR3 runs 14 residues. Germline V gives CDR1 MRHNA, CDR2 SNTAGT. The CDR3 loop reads CASSDSGKRDTIYF. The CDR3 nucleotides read TGTGCCAGCAGTGACTCGGGTAAGAGGGACACCATATATTTT.

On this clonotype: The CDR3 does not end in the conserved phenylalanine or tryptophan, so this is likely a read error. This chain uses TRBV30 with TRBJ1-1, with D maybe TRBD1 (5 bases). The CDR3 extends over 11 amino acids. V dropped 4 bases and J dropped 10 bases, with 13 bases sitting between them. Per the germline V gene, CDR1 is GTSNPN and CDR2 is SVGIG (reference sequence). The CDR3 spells CAWTRMGRAFV. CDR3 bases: TGTGCCTGGACTAGAATGGGGCGAGCTTTCGTT.